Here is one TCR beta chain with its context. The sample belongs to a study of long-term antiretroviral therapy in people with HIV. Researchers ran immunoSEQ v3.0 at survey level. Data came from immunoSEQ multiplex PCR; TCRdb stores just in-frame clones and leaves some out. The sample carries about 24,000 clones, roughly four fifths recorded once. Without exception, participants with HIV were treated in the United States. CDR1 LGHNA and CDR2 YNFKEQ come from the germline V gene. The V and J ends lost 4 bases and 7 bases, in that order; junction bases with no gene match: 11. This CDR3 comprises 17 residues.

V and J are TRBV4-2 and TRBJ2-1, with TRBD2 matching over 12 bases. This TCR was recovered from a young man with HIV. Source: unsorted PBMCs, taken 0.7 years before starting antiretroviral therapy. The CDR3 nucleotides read TGTGCCAGCAGCCGTTTGACTAGCGGGGGCCCAGGGAATGAGCAGTTCTTC. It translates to CASSRLTSGGPGNEQFF.